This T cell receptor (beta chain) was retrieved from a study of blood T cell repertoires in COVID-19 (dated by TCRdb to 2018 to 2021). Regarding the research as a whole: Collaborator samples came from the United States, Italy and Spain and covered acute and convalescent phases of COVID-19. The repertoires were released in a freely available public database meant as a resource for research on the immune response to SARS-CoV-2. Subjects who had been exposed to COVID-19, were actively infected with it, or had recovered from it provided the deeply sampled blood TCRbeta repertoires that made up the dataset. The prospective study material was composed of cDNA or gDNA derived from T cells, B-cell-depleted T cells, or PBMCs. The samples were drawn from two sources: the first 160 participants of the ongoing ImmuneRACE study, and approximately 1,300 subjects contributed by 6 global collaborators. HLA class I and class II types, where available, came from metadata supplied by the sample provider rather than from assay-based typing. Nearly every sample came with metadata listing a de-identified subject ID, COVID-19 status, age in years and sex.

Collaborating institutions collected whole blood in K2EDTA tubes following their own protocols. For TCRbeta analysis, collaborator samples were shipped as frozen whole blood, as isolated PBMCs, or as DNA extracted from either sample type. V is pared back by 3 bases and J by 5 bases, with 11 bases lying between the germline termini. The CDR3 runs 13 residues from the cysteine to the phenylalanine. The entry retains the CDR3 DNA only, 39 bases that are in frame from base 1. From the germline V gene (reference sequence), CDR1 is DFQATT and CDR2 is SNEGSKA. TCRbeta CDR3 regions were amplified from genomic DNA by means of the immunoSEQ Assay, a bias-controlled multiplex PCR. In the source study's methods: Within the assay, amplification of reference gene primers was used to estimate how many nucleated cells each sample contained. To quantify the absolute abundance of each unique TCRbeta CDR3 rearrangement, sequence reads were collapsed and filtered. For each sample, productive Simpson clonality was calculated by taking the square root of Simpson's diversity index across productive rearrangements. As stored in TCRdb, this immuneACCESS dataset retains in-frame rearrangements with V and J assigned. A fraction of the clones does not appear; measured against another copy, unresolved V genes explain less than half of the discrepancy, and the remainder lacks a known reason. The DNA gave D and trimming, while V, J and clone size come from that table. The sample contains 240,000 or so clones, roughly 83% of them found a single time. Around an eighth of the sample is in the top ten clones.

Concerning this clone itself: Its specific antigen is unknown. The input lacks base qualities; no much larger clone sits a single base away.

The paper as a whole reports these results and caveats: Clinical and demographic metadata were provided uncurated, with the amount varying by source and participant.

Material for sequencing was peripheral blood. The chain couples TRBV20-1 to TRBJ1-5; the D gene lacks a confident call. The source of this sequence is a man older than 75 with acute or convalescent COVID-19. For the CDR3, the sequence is CSASRGSDQPQHF. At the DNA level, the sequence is TGCAGTGCTAGTAGAGGGTCCGATCAGCCCCAGCATTTT.